This T cell receptor beta chain came from a study of early T cells in non-severe SARS-CoV-2 infection. Study summary: Sequencing used unsorted whole-blood bulk RNA, so chains lack pairing. Study observations and caveats: Using VDJdb, the matching emphasized anti-spike CD8 responses while missing private and CD4 specificities.

This clonotype was seen at least ten times. As yet, its antigen is unknown. Unique molecular identifiers were affixed to single, distinct cDNA molecules. TCRdb itself ran the 5' RACE reads through MiXCR, one entry per CDR3 protein. The sample shows around 26,000 distinct CDR3 sequences, about 4.2% of them seen only once. Sequencing was carried out using whole blood. The TCR sequence derives from an adult who was a healthcare worker with PCR-confirmed SARS-CoV-2 infection or an uninfected control (not recorded which).

CDR3 sequence: CASSLVGTGGYTNTGELFF. CDR3 sequence (DNA): TGTGCCAGCAGCTTAGTGGGGACAGGGGGATATACGAACACCGGGGAGCTGTTTTTT. The V and J genes are TRBV11-2 and TRBJ2-2, with 11 nucleotides matching TRBD1. CDR1 and CDR2 from the germline V gene are SGHAT and FQNNGV. Unmatched junction bases numbered 7, after V lost 1 base and J lost 0 bases. This CDR3 spans 19 amino acids.